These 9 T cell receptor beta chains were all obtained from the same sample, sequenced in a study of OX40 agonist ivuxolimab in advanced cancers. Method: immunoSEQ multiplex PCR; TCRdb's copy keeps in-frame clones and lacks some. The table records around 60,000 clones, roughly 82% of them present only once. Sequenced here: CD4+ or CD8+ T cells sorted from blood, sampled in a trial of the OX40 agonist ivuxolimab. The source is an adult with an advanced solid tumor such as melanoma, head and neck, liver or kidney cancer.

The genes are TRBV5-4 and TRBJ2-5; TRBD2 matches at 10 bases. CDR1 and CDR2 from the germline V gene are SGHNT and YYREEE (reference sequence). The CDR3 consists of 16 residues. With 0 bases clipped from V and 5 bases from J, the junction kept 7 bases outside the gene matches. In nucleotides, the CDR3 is TGTGCCAGCAGCTTGGCGAGCGGGGGGGGTCGGGAGACCCAGTACTTC. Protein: CASSLASGGGRETQYF. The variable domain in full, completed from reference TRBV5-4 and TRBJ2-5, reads ETGVTQSPTHLIKTRGQQVTLRCSSQSGHNTVSWYQQALGQGPQFIFQYYREEENGRGNFPPRFSGLQFPNYSSELNVNALELDDSALYLCASSLASGGGRETQYFGPGTRLLVL.

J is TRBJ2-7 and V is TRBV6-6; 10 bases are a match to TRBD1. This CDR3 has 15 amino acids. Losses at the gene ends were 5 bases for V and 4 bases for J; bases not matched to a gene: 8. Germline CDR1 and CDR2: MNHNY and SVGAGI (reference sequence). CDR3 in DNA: TGTGCCAGCAGTACACTTGGGACAGGGGCATACGAGCAGTACTTC. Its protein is CASSTLGTGAYEQYF.

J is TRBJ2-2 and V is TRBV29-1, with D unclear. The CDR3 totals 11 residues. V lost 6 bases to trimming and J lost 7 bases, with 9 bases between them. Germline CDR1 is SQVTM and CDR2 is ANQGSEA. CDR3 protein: CSVKDFGELFF. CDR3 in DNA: TGCAGCGTCAAGGATTTCGGGGAGCTGTTTTTT.

CDR3 sequence (DNA): TGTGCCACCAGGCGATCAGTGTTAGAGACCCAGTACTTC. This gives the protein CATRRSVLETQYF. The rearrangement links TRBV15 to TRBJ2-5; D uncertain. The CDR3 extends over 13 amino acids. V lost 6 bases to trimming and J lost 4 bases, with 12 bases between them. Germline V gives CDR1 LNHNV, CDR2 YYDKDF (reference sequence).

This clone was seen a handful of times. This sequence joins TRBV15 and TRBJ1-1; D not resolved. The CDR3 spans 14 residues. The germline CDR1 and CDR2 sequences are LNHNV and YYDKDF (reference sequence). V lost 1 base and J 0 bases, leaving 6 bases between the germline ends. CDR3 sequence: CATSRAVVNTEAFF. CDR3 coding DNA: TGTGCCACCAGCAGAGCTGTCGTGAACACTGAAGCTTTCTTT.

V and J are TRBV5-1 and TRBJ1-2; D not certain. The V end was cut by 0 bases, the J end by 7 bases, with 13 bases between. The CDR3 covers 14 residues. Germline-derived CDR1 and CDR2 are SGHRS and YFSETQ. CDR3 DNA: TGCGCCAGCAGCTTGGTTCAGTCTGGTCGTGGCTACACCTTC. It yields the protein CASSLVQSGRGYTF.

Here the CDR3 DNA reads TGTGCCAGCAGTGCGAGTGCGCAGGGCCTGACCCAAAAACTGTTTTTT. This sequence encodes CASSASAQGLTQKLFF. The chain employs TRBV6-1 and TRBJ1-4, with D possibly being TRBD1 (5 bases). This CDR3 contains 16 residues. Germline CDR1 and CDR2: MNHNS and SASEGT. V was clipped by 4 bases and J by 9 bases, with 21 bases between them.

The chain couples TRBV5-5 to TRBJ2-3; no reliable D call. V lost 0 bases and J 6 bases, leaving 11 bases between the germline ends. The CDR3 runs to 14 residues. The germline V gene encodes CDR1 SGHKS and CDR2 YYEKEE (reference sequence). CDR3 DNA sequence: TGTGCCAGCAGCTTGGCGGTAGGACCGGATACGCAGTATTTT. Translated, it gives CASSLAVGPDTQYF.

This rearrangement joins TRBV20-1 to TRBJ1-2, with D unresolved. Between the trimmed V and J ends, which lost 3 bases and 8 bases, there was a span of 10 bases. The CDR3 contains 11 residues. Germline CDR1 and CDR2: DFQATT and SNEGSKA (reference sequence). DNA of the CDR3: TGCAGTGCTAGGGGGTCGGGAGGCTACACCTTC. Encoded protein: CSARGSGGYTF.